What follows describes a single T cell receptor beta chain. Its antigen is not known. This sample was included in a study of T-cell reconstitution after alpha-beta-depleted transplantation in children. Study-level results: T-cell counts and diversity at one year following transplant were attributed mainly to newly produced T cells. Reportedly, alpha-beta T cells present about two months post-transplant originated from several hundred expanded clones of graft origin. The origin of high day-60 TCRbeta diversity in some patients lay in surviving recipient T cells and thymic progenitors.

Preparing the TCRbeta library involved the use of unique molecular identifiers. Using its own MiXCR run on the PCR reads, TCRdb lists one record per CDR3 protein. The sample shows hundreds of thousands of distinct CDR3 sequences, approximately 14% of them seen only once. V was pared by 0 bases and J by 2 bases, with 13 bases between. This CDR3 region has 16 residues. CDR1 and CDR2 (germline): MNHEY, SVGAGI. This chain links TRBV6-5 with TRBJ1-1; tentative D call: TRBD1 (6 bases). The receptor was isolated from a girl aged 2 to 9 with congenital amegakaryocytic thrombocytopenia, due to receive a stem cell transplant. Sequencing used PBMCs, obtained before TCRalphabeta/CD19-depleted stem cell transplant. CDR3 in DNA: TGTGCCAGCAGTTACTCGATAGGGGGGCTTAACACTGAAGCTTTCTTT. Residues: CASSYSIGGLNTEAFF.